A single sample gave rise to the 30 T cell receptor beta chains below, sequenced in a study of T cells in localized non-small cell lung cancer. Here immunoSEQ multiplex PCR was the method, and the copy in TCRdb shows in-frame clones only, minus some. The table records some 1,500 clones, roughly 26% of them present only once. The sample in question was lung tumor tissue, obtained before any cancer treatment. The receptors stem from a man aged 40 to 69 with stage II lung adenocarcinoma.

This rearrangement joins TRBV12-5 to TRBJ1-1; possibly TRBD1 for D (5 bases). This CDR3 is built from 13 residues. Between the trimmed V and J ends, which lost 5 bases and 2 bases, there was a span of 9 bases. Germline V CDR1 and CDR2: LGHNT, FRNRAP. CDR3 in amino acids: CASGLQGNTEAFF. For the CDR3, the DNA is TGTGCTAGTGGTCTCCAGGGAAACACTGAAGCTTTCTTT.

CDR3 coding DNA: TGTGCTACGCGGACAGACACTAATGAAAAACTGTTTTTT. Translating it yields CATRTDTNEKLFF. The chain has TRBV12-5 and TRBJ1-4; the D gene is possibly TRBD1 (6 bases). Trimming took 10 bases from V and 2 from J, leaving 11 bases between them. The CDR3 sequence is 13 residues long. The germline V gene encodes CDR1 LGHNT and CDR2 FRNRAP.

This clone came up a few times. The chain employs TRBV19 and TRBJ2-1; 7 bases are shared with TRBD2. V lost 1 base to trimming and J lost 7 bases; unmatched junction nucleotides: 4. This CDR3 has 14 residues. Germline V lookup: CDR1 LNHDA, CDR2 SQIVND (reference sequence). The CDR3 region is CASSIGLAMNEQFF. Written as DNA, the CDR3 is TGTGCCAGTAGTATAGGACTAGCAATGAATGAGCAGTTCTTC.

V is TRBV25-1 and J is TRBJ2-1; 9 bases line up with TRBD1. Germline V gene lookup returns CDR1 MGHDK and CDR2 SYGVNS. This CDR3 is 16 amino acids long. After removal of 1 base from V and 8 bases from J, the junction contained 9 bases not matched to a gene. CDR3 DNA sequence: TGTGCCAGCAGTGAATCGTGGGGACAGGGCGGGGATGAGCAGTTCTTC. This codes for CASSESWGQGGDEQFF.

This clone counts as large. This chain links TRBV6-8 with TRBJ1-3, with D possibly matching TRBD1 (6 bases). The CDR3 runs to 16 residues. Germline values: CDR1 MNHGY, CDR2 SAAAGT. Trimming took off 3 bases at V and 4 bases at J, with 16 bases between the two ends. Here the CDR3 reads CASSYSRGGIGNTIYF. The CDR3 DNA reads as TGTGCCAGCAGTTATTCCAGGGGAGGAATAGGAAACACCATATATTTT.

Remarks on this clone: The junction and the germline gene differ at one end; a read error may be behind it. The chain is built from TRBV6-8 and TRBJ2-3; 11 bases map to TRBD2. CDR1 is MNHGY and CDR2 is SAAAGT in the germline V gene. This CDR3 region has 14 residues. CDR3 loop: CAISVAGGGDTQYF. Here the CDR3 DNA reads TGTGCCATCAGTGTAGCGGGGGGGGGAGATACGCAGTATTTT.

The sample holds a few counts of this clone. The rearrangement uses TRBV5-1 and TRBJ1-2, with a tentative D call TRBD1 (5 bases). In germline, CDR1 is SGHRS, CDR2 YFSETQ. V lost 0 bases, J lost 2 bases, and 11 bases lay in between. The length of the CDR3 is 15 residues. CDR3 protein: CASSLDRRPNYGYTF. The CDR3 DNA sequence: TGCGCCAGCAGCTTGGACAGGCGACCAAACTATGGCTACACCTTC.

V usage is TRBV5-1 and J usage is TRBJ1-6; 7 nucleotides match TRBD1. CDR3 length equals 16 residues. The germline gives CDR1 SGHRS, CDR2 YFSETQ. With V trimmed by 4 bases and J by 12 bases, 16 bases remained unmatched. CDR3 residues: CASSGGTAPEFQPLHF. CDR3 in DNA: TGCGCCAGCAGCGGCGGGACAGCCCCCGAATTCCAACCCCTCCACTTT. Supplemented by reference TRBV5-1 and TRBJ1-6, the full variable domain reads KAGVTQTPRYLIKTRGQQVTLSCSPISGHRSVSWYQQTPGQGLQFLFEYFSETQRNKGNFPGRFSGRQFSNSRSEMNVSTLELGDSALYLCASSGGTAPEFQPLHFGNGTRLTVT.

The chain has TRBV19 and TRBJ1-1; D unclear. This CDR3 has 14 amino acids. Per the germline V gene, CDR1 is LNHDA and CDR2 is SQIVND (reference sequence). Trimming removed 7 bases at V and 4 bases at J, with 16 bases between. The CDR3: CASTLNQEGTEAFF. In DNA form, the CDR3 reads TGTGCCAGTACCCTAAACCAGGAGGGCACTGAAGCTTTCTTT. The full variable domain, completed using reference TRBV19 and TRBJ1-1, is DGGITQSPKYLFRKEGQNVTLSCEQNLNHDAMYWYRQDPGQGLRLIYYSQIVNDFQKGDIAEGYSVSREKKESFPLTVTSAQKNPTAFYLCASTLNQEGTEAFFGQGTRLTVV.

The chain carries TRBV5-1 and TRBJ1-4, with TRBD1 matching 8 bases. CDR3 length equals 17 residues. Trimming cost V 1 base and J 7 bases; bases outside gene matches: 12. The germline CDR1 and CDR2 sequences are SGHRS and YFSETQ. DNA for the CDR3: TGCGCCAGCAGCTTGAGTACTCAGGGGGCGTTCGGTGAAAAACTGTTTTTT. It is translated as CASSLSTQGAFGEKLFF.

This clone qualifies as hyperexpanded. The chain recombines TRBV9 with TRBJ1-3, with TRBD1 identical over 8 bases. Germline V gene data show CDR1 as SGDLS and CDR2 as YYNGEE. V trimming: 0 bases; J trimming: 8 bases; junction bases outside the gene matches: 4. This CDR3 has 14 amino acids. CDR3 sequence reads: CASSVAGQGDTIYF. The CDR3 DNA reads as TGTGCCAGCAGCGTAGCAGGACAGGGAGACACCATATATTTT.

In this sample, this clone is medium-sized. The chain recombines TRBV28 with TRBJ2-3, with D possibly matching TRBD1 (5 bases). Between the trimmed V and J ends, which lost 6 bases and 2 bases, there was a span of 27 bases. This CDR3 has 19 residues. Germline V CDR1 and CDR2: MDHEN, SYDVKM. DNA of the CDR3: TGTGCCAGCAGATCCCTCAAGGATCAGGGCCCCCTTAACACAGATACGCAGTATTTT. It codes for CASRSLKDQGPLNTDTQYF.

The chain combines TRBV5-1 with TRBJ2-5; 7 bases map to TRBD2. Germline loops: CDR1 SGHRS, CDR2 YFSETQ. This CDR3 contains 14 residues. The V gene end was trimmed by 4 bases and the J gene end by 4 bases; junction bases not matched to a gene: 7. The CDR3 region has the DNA TGCGCCAGCAGCCATCCGACTAGCAGAGAGACCCAGTACTTC. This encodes CASSHPTSRETQYF.

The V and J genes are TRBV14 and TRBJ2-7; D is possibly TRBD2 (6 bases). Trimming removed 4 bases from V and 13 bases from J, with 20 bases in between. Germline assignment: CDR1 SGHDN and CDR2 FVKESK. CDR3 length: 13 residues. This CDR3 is CASSLGGTGRAYF. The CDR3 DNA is TGTGCCAGCAGCCTTGGGGGGACGGGCAGGGCTTACTTC. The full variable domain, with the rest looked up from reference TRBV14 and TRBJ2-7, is EAGVTQFPSHSVIEKGQTVTLRCDPISGHDNLYWYRRVMGKEIKFLLHFVKESKQDESGMPNNRFLAERTGGTYSTLKVQPAELEDSGVYFCASSLGGTGRAYFGPGTRLTVT.

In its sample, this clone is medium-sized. The CDR3 nucleotides are TGCGCCAGCAGCAAGACCCTCTCGAGCGGGGGACAGGGAGATACGCAGTATTTT. Amino acid sequence: CASSKTLSSGGQGDTQYF. The V call is TRBV4-1, the J call TRBJ2-3, with D possibly being TRBD1 (9 bases). V lost 5 bases to trimming and J lost 5 bases, with 26 bases between them. Per the germline V gene, CDR1 is MGHRA and CDR2 is YSYEKL. This CDR3 has 18 amino acids.

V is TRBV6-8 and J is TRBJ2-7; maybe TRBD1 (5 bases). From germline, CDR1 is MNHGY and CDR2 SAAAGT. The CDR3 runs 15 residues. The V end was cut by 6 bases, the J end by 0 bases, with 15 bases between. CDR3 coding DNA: TGTGCCAGCAGACCCCTCGGACAAAGCTCCTACGAGCAGTACTTC. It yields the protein CASRPLGQSSYEQYF.

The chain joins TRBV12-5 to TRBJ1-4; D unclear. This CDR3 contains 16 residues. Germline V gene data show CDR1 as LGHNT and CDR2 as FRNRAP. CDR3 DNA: TGTGCCAGCAAAACTAACTCGGGGTCCGGTAATGAAAAACTGTTTTTT. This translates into CASKTNSGSGNEKLFF.

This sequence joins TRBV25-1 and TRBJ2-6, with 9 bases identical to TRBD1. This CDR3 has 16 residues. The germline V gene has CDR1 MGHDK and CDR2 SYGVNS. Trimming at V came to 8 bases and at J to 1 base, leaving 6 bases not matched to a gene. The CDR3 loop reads CASRPDRGSGANVLTF. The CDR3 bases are TGTGCCAGCCGTCCCGACAGGGGGTCTGGGGCCAACGTCCTGACTTTC.

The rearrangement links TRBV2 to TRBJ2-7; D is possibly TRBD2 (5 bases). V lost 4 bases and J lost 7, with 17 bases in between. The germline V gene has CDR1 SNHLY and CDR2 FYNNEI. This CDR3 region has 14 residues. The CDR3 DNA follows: TGTGCCAGCAGTGTAGGAGGTGGGTTTGGAGAGCAGTACGTC. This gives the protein CASSVGGGFGEQYV.

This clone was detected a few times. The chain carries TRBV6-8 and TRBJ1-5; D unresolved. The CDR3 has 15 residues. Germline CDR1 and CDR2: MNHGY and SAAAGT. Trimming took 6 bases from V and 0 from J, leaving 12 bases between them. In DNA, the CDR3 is TGTGCCAGCAGGGTAGTTCTCGATAGCAATCAGCCCCAGCATTTT. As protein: CASRVVLDSNQPQHF.

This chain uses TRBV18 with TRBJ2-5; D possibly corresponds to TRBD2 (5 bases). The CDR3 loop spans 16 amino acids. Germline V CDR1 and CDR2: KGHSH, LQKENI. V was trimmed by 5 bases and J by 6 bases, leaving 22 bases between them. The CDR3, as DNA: TGTGCCAGCTCATCTGCTTTGACCGAGGGCACGAAGACCCAGTACTTC. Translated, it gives CASSSALTEGTKTQYF. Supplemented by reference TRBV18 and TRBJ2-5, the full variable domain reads NAGVMQNPRHLVRRRGQEARLRCSPMKGHSHVYWYRQLPEEGLKFMVYLQKENIIDESGMPKERFSAEFPKEGPSILRIQQVVRGDSAAYFCASSSALTEGTKTQYFGPGTRLLVL.

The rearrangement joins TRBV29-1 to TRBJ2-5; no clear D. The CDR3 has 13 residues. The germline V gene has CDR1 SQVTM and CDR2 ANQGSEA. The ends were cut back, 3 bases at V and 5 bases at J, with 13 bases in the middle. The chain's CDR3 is CSVEWGYPETQYF. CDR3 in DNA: TGCAGCGTTGAGTGGGGATACCCCGAGACCCAGTACTTC.

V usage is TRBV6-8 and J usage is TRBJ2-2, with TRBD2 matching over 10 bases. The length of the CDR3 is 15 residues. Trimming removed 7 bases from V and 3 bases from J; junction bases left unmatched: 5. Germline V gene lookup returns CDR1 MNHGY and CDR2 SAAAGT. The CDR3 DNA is TGTGCCAGCATGAGCGGGGGGGCCGACACCGGGGAGCTGTTTTTT. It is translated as CASMSGGADTGELFF.

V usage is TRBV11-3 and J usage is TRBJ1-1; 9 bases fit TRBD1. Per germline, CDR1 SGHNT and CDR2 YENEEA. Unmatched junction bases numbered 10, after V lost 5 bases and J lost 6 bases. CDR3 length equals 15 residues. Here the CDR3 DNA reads TGTGCCAGCAGCCCAACGGACAGGGGAGGGTCTGAAGCTTTCTTT. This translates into CASSPTDRGGSEAFF.

Written as DNA, the CDR3 is TGCGCCAGCAGTCCCGGGACAGGGGGCTCCGGTGGCTACACCTTC. Protein product: CASSPGTGGSGGYTF. The chain links TRBV10-2 to TRBJ1-2; TRBD1 matches at 12 bases. Germline V CDR1 and CDR2: WSHSY, SAAADI. Trimming took 5 bases from V and 7 from J; bases not matched to a gene: 8. The CDR3 extends over 15 amino acids.

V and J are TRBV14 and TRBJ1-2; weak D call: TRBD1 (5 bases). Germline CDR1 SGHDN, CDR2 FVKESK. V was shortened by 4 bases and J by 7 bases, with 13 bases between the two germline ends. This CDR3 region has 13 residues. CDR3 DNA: TGTGCCAGCAGCCTGGGGCCTTCTGGTGGCTACACCTTC. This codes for CASSLGPSGGYTF. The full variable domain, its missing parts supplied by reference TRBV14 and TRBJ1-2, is EAGVTQFPSHSVIEKGQTVTLRCDPISGHDNLYWYRRVMGKEIKFLLHFVKESKQDESGMPNNRFLAERTGGTYSTLKVQPAELEDSGVYFCASSLGPSGGYTFGSGTRLTVV.

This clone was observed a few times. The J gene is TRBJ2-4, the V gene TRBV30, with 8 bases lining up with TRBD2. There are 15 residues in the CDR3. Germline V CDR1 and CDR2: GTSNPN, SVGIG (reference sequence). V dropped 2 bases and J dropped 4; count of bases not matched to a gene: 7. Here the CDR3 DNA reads TGTGCCTGGAGTACCACCGGGGGGGTTAAAAACATTCAGTACTTC. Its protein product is CAWSTTGGVKNIQYF.

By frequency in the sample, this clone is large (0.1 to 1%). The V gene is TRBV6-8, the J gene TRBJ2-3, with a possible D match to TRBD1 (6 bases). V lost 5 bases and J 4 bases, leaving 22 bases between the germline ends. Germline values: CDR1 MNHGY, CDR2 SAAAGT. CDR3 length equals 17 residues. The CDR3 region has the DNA TGTGCCAGCAGTATCGGATGGGACAAACCAAAGGCAGATACGCAGTATTTT. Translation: CASSIGWDKPKADTQYF.

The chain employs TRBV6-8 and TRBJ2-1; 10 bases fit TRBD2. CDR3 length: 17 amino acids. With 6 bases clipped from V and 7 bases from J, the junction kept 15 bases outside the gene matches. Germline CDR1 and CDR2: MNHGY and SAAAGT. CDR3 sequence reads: CASRTPGAGGPENEQFF. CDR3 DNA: TGTGCCAGCAGGACCCCCGGAGCGGGGGGGCCGGAGAATGAGCAGTTCTTC.

CDR3 region: CASSPITTGVTEAFF. In nucleotides, the CDR3 is TGTGCCAGCTCACCTATTACGACAGGGGTCACTGAAGCTTTCTTT. The chain is built from TRBV18 and TRBJ1-1; 8 bases match TRBD1. J was trimmed by 4 bases and V by 3 bases; bases with no gene match: 7. Germline values: CDR1 KGHSH, CDR2 LQKENI. This CDR3 is 15 amino acids long.